This TCR beta chain was captured by sequencing in a study of long-term antiretroviral therapy in people with HIV. The CDR3 length is 14 residues. The ends lost 6 bases at V and 6 bases at J; junction bases unmatched: 6. Germline V CDR1 and CDR2: MNHEY, SVGAGI. With survey level as its setting, the immunoSEQ assay was v3.0. Clones were read by immunoSEQ multiplex PCR, and TCRdb kept only the in-frame ones, dropping some. The repertoire holds about 16,000 clones, with 70% to 85% as singletons. This chain connects TRBV6-5 to TRBJ2-7, with 12 bases aligning to TRBD2. This clonotype was obtained from a woman aged 45-59 years with HIV. The sample consisted of unsorted PBMCs, taken 1.5 years before starting antiretroviral therapy. Here the CDR3 reads CASSRLAGVGEQYV. The CDR3, as DNA: TGTGCCAGCAGCCGACTAGCGGGGGTTGGCGAGCAGTACGTC.